This TCR beta chain appears in the sequencing data of a study of cytomegalovirus exposure and HLA in healthy donors. General study findings and limits: Indistinguishable V segments, including TRBV6-2 and TRBV6-3, were excluded.

To note about this clone: The antigen is undetermined.

Trimming cost V 9 bases and J 0 bases, with 8 bases left between them. Germline values: CDR1 KGHSH, CDR2 LQKENI. The CDR3 sequence is 12 residues long. Primers included in the PCR were 60 Vbeta and 13 Jbeta primers. Clones were read by immunoSEQ multiplex PCR, and TCRdb kept only the in-frame ones, dropping some. Of nearly 110,000 clones listed, 55% to 85% are singletons. The receptor's source is a man younger than 45 in good health and CMV-seronegative. The V and J genes are TRBV18 and TRBJ1-2; D is unclear. Input material: PBMCs. As DNA, the CDR3 is TGTGCCAGTCCCGGGTCTAACTATGGCTACACCTTC. Translation: CASPGSNYGYTF.